These 27 T cell receptor beta chains share one sample of origin, sequenced in a study of blood T cell repertoires in COVID-19. Assay: immunoSEQ multiplex PCR; the TCRdb copy retains only in-frame clones and omits some. There are about 130,000 clones in the sample; approximately 89% occur only once, and roughly 4.5% lies in the top ten. Input material: peripheral blood. These receptors came from a human donor in a cohort sampled during active COVID-19.

The chain uses TRBV18 and TRBJ2-1; D is uncertain. This CDR3 is built from 12 residues. In germline, CDR1 is KGHSH, CDR2 LQKENI. Trimming removed 4 bases from V and 8 bases from J, with 9 bases in between. The CDR3 region has the DNA TGTGCCAGCTCACAGGCTGAGGATGAGCAGTTCTTC. Translated: CASSQAEDEQFF. The full variable domain, its missing parts supplied by reference TRBV18 and TRBJ2-1, is NAGVMQNPRHLVRRRGQEARLRCSPMKGHSHVYWYRQLPEEGLKFMVYLQKENIIDESGMPKERFSAEFPKEGPSILRIQQVVRGDSAAYFCASSQAEDEQFFGPGTRLTVL.

The rearrangement uses TRBV19 and TRBJ1-3; perhaps TRBD1 as D (5 bases). V was shortened by 4 bases and J by 2 bases, with 6 bases between the two germline ends. CDR1 is LNHDA and CDR2 is SQIVND in the germline V gene (reference sequence). The CDR3 length is 13 residues. For the CDR3, the DNA is TGTGCCAGTAGTAGCAGGGCTGGAAACACCATATATTTT. Its protein product is CASSSRAGNTIYF.

CDR3: CASSAQGALDTQYF. Here the CDR3 DNA reads TGTGCCAGCAGTGCTCAGGGGGCGCTCGATACGCAGTATTTT. The J gene is TRBJ2-3, the V gene TRBV27; 8 nucleotides align to TRBD1. Looked up from germline, CDR1 is MNHEY and CDR2 is SMNVEV (reference sequence). The CDR3 is 14 amino acids. The ends lost 5 bases at V and 6 bases at J; junction bases unmatched: 7.

This chain links TRBV5-4 with TRBJ1-4; possibly TRBD1 for D (6 bases). Germline-derived CDR1 and CDR2 are SGHNT and YYREEE (reference sequence). V dropped 3 bases and J dropped 7 bases, with 13 bases sitting between them. The CDR3 is 14 residues long. The CDR3 region has the DNA TGTGCCAGCAGCTCGACAGGTCTAGGTGAAAAACTGTTTTTT. Translating gives CASSSTGLGEKLFF.

This chain links TRBV19 with TRBJ2-1, with TRBD1 as a possible D gene (5 bases). V dropped 4 bases and J dropped 3 bases, with 7 bases sitting between them. Germline CDR1 LNHDA, CDR2 SQIVND (reference sequence). This CDR3 contains 13 residues. The CDR3 DNA follows: TGTGCCAGTAGTAGAACAGGCTACAATGAGCAGTTCTTC. This sequence encodes CASSRTGYNEQFF.

V usage is TRBV18 and J usage is TRBJ1-3, with D unclear. This CDR3 region has 14 residues. From germline, CDR1 is KGHSH and CDR2 LQKENI. Trimming cost V 6 bases and J 1 base, with 10 bases left between them. The CDR3 region is CASSQLSSGNTIYF. CDR3 coding DNA: TGTGCCAGCTCCCAGTTGTCATCTGGAAACACCATATATTTT.

The CDR3 is CSAETGFREAFF. The CDR3 DNA sequence: TGCAGCGCGGAGACAGGTTTTCGTGAAGCTTTCTTT. The chain combines TRBV29-1 with TRBJ1-1; TRBD1 is a possible D gene (6 bases). CDR1 and CDR2 from the germline V gene are SQVTM and ANQGSEA. The CDR3 consists of 12 residues. V was clipped by 7 bases and J by 7 bases, with 16 bases between them.

The chain employs TRBV15 and TRBJ2-1; TRBD1 matches at 9 bases. V was pared by 2 bases and J by 4 bases, with 9 bases of the junction left unmatched. CDR3 length equals 17 residues. Looked up from germline, CDR1 is LNHNV and CDR2 is YYDKDF (reference sequence). CDR3 sequence reads: CATSRSSGTGPYNEQFF. CDR3 in DNA: TGTGCCACCAGCAGATCTTCGGGGACAGGGCCATACAATGAGCAGTTCTTC.

The DNA of the CDR3 is TGTGCCAGTAGTAACGGCAGGTTGAGCTTCATTGGTGGCTACACCTTC. It yields the protein CASSNGRLSFIGGYTF. The chain uses TRBV19 and TRBJ1-2; D gene uncertain. Germline lookup yields CDR1 LNHDA and CDR2 SQIVND (reference sequence). The CDR3 covers 16 residues. Trimming took off 4 bases at V and 7 bases at J, with 22 bases between the two ends.

The chain employs TRBV7-2 and TRBJ2-3; 7 bases are a match to TRBD2. The CDR3 consists of 17 residues. With V trimmed by 4 bases and J by 4 bases, 14 bases remained unmatched. Germline V gene lookup returns CDR1 SGHTA and CDR2 FQGNSA. CDR3 amino acids: CASSSREAGVGADTQYF. The CDR3 coding sequence is TGTGCCAGCAGCTCAAGGGAGGCGGGAGTGGGGGCAGATACGCAGTATTTT.

J is TRBJ1-5 and V is TRBV24-1; TRBD1 might be the D (6 bases). V lost 7 bases to trimming and J lost 7 bases, with 22 bases between them. The CDR3 runs to 16 residues. In germline, CDR1 is KGHDR, CDR2 SFDVKD. The CDR3 is CATRLRVGGREQPQHF. The CDR3 DNA sequence: TGTGCCACCAGACTCAGGGTCGGGGGGCGAGAACAGCCCCAGCATTTT.

This chain uses TRBV19 with TRBJ1-1; D may be TRBD1 (5 bases). V gave up 3 bases and J gave up 7 bases, with 12 bases separating them. Germline CDR1 and CDR2: LNHDA and SQIVND (reference sequence). This CDR3 comprises 13 residues. CDR3 residues: CASSIGWGGEAFF. CDR3 in DNA: TGTGCCAGTAGTATCGGTTGGGGCGGTGAAGCTTTCTTT.

The J gene is TRBJ1-3, the V gene TRBV11-3; D uncertain. The germline V gene has CDR1 SGHNT and CDR2 YENEEA. V lost 5 bases and J 2 bases, leaving 7 bases between the germline ends. This CDR3 has 13 residues. CDR3 region: CASSPVPGNTIYF. CDR3 DNA: TGTGCCAGCAGCCCGGTTCCTGGAAACACCATATATTTT.

Turning to this clone: The same CDR3 also results from other DNA sequences found in this sample. The chain carries TRBV12-3 or TRBV12-4 and TRBJ2-5; D gene uncertain. CDR3 length equals 11 residues. Trimming shortened V by 3 bases and J by 4 bases, and 3 bases separated the two germline ends. The CDR3 bases are TGTGCCAGCAGTTTCCGAGAGACCCAGTACTTC. It codes for CASSFRETQYF.

J is TRBJ2-6 and V is TRBV4-3, with D perhaps matching TRBD2 (5 bases). The ends were cut back, 3 bases at V and 3 bases at J, with 15 bases in the middle. The CDR3 extends over 17 amino acids. Germline CDR1 reads LGHNA; CDR2 reads YSLEER. The CDR3 DNA sequence: TGCGCCAGCAGCCAGTCCTACCGGGCGGGTGGGGCCAACGTCCTGACTTTC. Amino acid sequence: CASSQSYRAGGANVLTF.

Many counts were recorded for this clone. The chain carries TRBV11-3 and TRBJ1-1, with 8 bases aligning to TRBD1. The length of the CDR3 is 16 residues. Germline V gene sequence: CDR1 SGHNT, CDR2 YENEEA. Trimming took 5 bases from V and 3 from J; bases not matched to a gene: 11. DNA for the CDR3: TGTGCCAGCAGCCCGGGGACAGGTGGAGACTACACTGAAGCTTTCTTT. It encodes CASSPGTGGDYTEAFF. The variable domain in full, with the rest retrieved from reference TRBV11-3 and TRBJ1-1, is EAGVVQSPRYKIIEKKQPVAFWCNPISGHNTLYWYLQNLGQGPELLIRYENEEAVDDSQLPKDRFSAERLKGVDSTLKIQPAELGDSAVYLCASSPGTGGDYTEAFFGQGTRLTVV.

This clone was found once. CDR3 in amino acids: CASSVARSGNTIYF. The CDR3 DNA follows: TGTGCCAGCAGCGTAGCCCGTTCTGGAAACACCATATATTTT. The chain recombines TRBV9 with TRBJ1-3; D ambiguous. CDR1 is SGDLS, CDR2 YYNGEE, per germline. The CDR3 length is 14 residues. Trimming took 0 bases from V and 1 from J, leaving 5 bases between them.

This rearrangement joins TRBV9 to TRBJ2-3, with 8 positions matching TRBD1. The J segment lost 2 bases and the V segment lost 1 base, leaving 9 bases of the junction unmatched. The CDR3 covers 17 residues. Germline V gene data show CDR1 as SGDLS and CDR2 as YYNGEE. This CDR3 is CASSVKHSGGYTDTQYF. For the CDR3, the DNA is TGTGCCAGCAGCGTAAAGCATTCAGGGGGCTACACAGATACGCAGTATTTT.

This chain uses TRBV18 with TRBJ1-5; D remains ambiguous. There are 16 residues in the CDR3. CDR1 and CDR2 from the germline V gene are KGHSH and LQKENI. V was trimmed by 1 base and J by 2 bases, leaving 12 bases between them. Here the CDR3 DNA reads TGTGCCAGCTCACCACTCGCACAGCATGGCAATCAGCCCCAGCATTTT. Translating gives CASSPLAQHGNQPQHF.

This chain connects TRBV11-2 to TRBJ1-3; D not resolved. Between the trimmed V and J ends, which lost 0 bases and 3 bases, there was a span of 3 bases. Germline lookup yields CDR1 SGHAT and CDR2 FQNNGV. The CDR3 is 13 residues long. CDR3 nucleotides: TGTGCCAGCAGCTTAGACCGTGGAAACACCATATATTTT. It translates to CASSLDRGNTIYF.

The chain carries TRBV5-8 and TRBJ1-4; no clear D gene. V shed 2 bases and J shed 5 bases, with 10 bases lying between them. Germline CDR1 reads SGHTS; CDR2 reads YDEGEE. This CDR3 contains 14 residues. The CDR3 spells CASSFGLANEKLFF. Here the CDR3 DNA reads TGTGCCAGCAGCTTCGGACTAGCGAATGAAAAACTGTTTTTT.

The rearrangement uses TRBV18 and TRBJ2-2, with D perhaps TRBD1 (6 bases). The germline V gene encodes CDR1 KGHSH and CDR2 LQKENI. The CDR3 extends over 16 amino acids. Trimming shortened V by 0 bases and J by 4 bases, and 12 bases separated the two germline ends. The CDR3 nucleotides read TGTGCCAGCTCACCACCCCAGGGGTCGTCCACCGGGGAGCTGTTTTTT. Translated, it gives CASSPPQGSSTGELFF.

The CDR3 nucleotides are TGTGCCTGGAGTGTAGGAGGGATCGGGCAGTACTTC. This codes for CAWSVGGIGQYF. V usage is TRBV30 and J usage is TRBJ2-7, with D tentatively TRBD2 (6 bases). Deletions cut 0 bases from V and 9 bases from J, with 12 bases between. This CDR3 is built from 12 residues. CDR1 and CDR2 from the germline V gene are GTSNPN and SVGIG (reference sequence).

This clone was found once. V usage is TRBV18 and J usage is TRBJ1-4, with D uncertain. Germline values: CDR1 KGHSH, CDR2 LQKENI. The V gene lost 1 base and the J gene lost 8 bases, with 14 bases spanning the gap. The CDR3 consists of 15 residues. The CDR3 loop is CASSPRSIVGEKLFF. CDR3 nucleotide sequence: TGTGCCAGCTCACCACGGAGCATAGTCGGGGAAAAACTGTTTTTT.

The genes are TRBV7-3 and TRBJ2-1, with 8 positions matching TRBD2. Per the germline V gene, CDR1 is SGHTA and CDR2 is FQGTGA. V trimming: 2 bases; J trimming: 2 bases; junction bases outside the gene matches: 8. The CDR3 covers 17 residues. CDR3 nucleotide sequence: TGTGCCAGCAGCTTATGGGCCGCGGGGGGTGCCTACAATGAGCAGTTCTTC. Translation: CASSLWAAGGAYNEQFF.

The chain recombines TRBV11-3 with TRBJ1-1, with D uncertain. The germline V and J ends were trimmed by 1 base and 1 base, with 7 bases remaining between them. Germline-derived CDR1 and CDR2 are SGHNT and YENEEA. The CDR3 is 14 amino acids. CDR3 DNA: TGTGCCAGCAGCTTAGGACGGGAGAACACTGAAGCTTTCTTT. As protein: CASSLGRENTEAFF.

This clone was picked up one time. The J gene is TRBJ1-1, the V gene TRBV13, with 8 positions matching TRBD1. The V gene end was trimmed by 7 bases and the J gene end by 8 bases; junction bases not matched to a gene: 12. Germline lookup yields CDR1 PRHDT and CDR2 FYEKMQ (reference sequence). The CDR3 is 14 amino acids. CDR3 region: CASNPAGGLIEAFF. The CDR3 nucleotides read TGTGCCAGCAACCCCGCAGGGGGCTTAATCGAAGCTTTCTTT.